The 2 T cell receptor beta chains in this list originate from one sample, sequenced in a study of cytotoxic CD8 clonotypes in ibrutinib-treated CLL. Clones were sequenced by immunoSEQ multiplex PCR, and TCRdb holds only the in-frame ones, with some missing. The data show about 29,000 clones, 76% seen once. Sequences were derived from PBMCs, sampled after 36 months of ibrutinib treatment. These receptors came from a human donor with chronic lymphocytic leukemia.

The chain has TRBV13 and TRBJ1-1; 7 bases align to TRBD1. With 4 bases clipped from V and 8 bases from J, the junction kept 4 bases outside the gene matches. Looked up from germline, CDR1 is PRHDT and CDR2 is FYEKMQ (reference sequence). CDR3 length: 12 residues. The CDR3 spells CASSWTGDEAFF. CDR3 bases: TGTGCCAGCAGCTGGACAGGAGACGAAGCTTTCTTT. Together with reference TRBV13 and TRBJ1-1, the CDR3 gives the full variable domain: AAGVIQSPRHLIKEKRETATLKCYPIPRHDTVYWYQQGPGQDPQFLISFYEKMQSDKGSIPDRFSAQQFSDYHSELNMSSLELGDSALYFCASSWTGDEAFFGQGTRLTVV.

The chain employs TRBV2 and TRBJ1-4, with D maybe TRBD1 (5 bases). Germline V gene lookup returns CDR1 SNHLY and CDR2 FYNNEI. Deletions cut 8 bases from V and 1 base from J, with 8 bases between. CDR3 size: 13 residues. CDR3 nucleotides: TGTGCCAGCGGGGCCAGAACTAATGAAAAACTGTTTTTT. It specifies CASGARTNEKLFF.